The 20 T cell receptor beta chains below all came from one sample that was sequenced in a study of shared clonotypes between healthy human individuals. Generated by immunoSEQ multiplex PCR, the TCRdb table keeps only in-frame clones and is missing some. The top ten clones hold just under 25% of a sample with 110,000 or so clones, about 70% of them seen once. Specimen: memory CD8+ T cells sorted from blood. Subset of the sample: CD45RO+ cells pooled with CCR7-negative TemRA cells. These receptors were taken from a woman aged 25 to 39 in good health.

This rearrangement joins TRBV15 to TRBJ2-7; a possible D gene is TRBD1 (5 bases). The CDR3 is made up of 13 amino acids. Trimming removed 5 bases at V and 5 bases at J, with 13 bases between. Per the germline V gene, CDR1 is LNHNV and CDR2 is YYDKDF (reference sequence). This CDR3 reads CATSVRTWDEQYF. The DNA of the CDR3 is TGTGCCACCAGCGTCCGGACATGGGACGAGCAGTACTTC.

This clone was recorded only once. Other nucleotide sequences in the sample specify the same CDR3. This sequence joins TRBV5-1 and TRBJ2-1, with 7 bases that match TRBD2. V was clipped by 0 bases and J by 0 bases; unmatched bases: 6. CDR1 SGHRS and CDR2 YFSETQ come from the germline V gene. The CDR3 consists of 17 residues. CDR3 region: CASSLEASGSSYNEQFF. As DNA, the CDR3 is TGCGCCAGCAGCTTGGAGGCTAGCGGTTCCTCCTACAATGAGCAGTTCTTC. The variable domain in full, completed from reference TRBV5-1 and TRBJ2-1, reads KAGVTQTPRYLIKTRGQQVTLSCSPISGHRSVSWYQQTPGQGLQFLFEYFSETQRNKGNFPGRFSGRQFSNSRSEMNVSTLELGDSALYLCASSLEASGSSYNEQFFGPGTRLTVL.

The chain has TRBV14 and TRBJ2-1; 7 bases agree with TRBD2. CDR1 and CDR2 from the germline V gene are SGHDN and FVKESK. The CDR3 has 14 amino acids. V lost 0 bases to trimming and J lost 13 bases; unmatched junction nucleotides: 9. CDR3 residues: CASSQDFGGSPQFF. In DNA form, the CDR3 reads TGTGCCAGCAGCCAAGATTTCGGCGGGAGTCCTCAGTTCTTC.

The chain uses TRBV5-1 and TRBJ2-5; D is undetermined. This CDR3 comprises 14 residues. CDR1 SGHRS and CDR2 YFSETQ come from the germline V gene. V dropped 0 bases and J dropped 6 bases, with 12 bases sitting between them. The CDR3 loop reads CASSLDSLLKTQYF. The CDR3 DNA reads TGCGCCAGCAGCTTGGACAGCCTTCTCAAGACCCAGTACTTC. Looking up the rest from reference TRBV5-1 and TRBJ2-5 gives the full variable domain: KAGVTQTPRYLIKTRGQQVTLSCSPISGHRSVSWYQQTPGQGLQFLFEYFSETQRNKGNFPGRFSGRQFSNSRSEMNVSTLELGDSALYLCASSLDSLLKTQYFGPGTRLLVL.

The V and J genes are TRBV19 and TRBJ2-1; D not certain. Per germline, CDR1 LNHDA and CDR2 SQIVND (reference sequence). There are 13 residues in the CDR3. Trimming removed 5 bases at V and 6 bases at J, with 11 bases between. The CDR3 spells CASSPPPGNEQFF. The DNA for the CDR3 is TGTGCCAGTAGTCCCCCCCCGGGCAATGAGCAGTTCTTC.

This rearrangement joins TRBV6-1 to TRBJ2-1, with D unresolved. Germline CDR1 is MNHNS and CDR2 is SASEGT. CDR3 length: 16 amino acids. V gave up 2 bases and J gave up 5 bases, with 16 bases separating them. The CDR3 protein is CASSEWSKGTNNEQFF. The CDR3 region has the DNA TGTGCCAGCAGTGAATGGTCTAAAGGAACCAACAATGAGCAGTTCTTC.

This chain links TRBV19 with TRBJ1-5; maybe TRBD1 (6 bases). V gave up 4 bases and J gave up 0 bases, with 16 bases separating them. CDR1 and CDR2 (germline): LNHDA, SQIVND (reference sequence). This CDR3 has 17 amino acids. CDR3 coding DNA: TGTGCCAGTAGTACCAATCCCAGGGGCTATAGCAATCAGCCCCAGCATTTT. Protein: CASSTNPRGYSNQPQHF.

This chain links TRBV28 with TRBJ1-5, with a tentative D call TRBD1 (6 bases). V lost 4 bases and J lost 9, with 19 bases in between. The germline V gene has CDR1 MDHEN and CDR2 SYDVKM. CDR3 length: 15 amino acids. The CDR3 DNA sequence: TGTGCCAGCAGTTCCGGGACATCGGAAACGTCGCCCCAGCATTTT. Protein sequence: CASSSGTSETSPQHF.

The chain links TRBV7-9 to TRBJ2-7, with D possibly being TRBD1 (6 bases). Germline V gives CDR1 SEHNR, CDR2 FQNEAQ (reference sequence). The CDR3 is 16 residues long. V lost 3 bases and J lost 0, with 15 bases in between. The CDR3 DNA follows: TGTGCCAGCAGCTTCCCCATTGACAGGAGCTCCTACGAGCAGTACTTC. This codes for CASSFPIDRSSYEQYF.

The sample holds one count of this clone. The chain carries TRBV7-9 and TRBJ2-7; possible D gene TRBD2, 7 bases. This CDR3 has 18 amino acids. The germline V gene has CDR1 SEHNR and CDR2 FQNEAQ (reference sequence). With 5 bases removed from V and 4 bases from J, the gap between germline ends came to 27 bases. CDR3 sequence reads: CASSPDAGDYFLDYEQYF. CDR3 DNA sequence: TGTGCCAGCAGCCCAGACGCAGGGGACTATTTTTTGGATTACGAGCAGTACTTC.

The rearrangement links TRBV11-2 to TRBJ2-5; TRBD1 matches 9 bases. The CDR3 is 13 amino acids. Losses at the gene ends were 3 bases for V and 11 bases for J; bases not matched to a gene: 7. In germline, CDR1 is SGHAT, CDR2 FQNNGV. CDR3 DNA sequence: TGTGCCAGCAGCTTCGGGACAGGGCGGGAGCAGTACTTC. It is translated as CASSFGTGREQYF.

The chain combines TRBV5-1 with TRBJ1-1; TRBD1 aligns across 9 bases. CDR1 is SGHRS and CDR2 is YFSETQ in the germline V gene. The CDR3 length is 16 residues. After removal of 4 bases from V and 3 bases from J, the junction contained 10 bases not matched to a gene. CDR3 sequence (DNA): TGCGCCAGCAGCATACCATGGACAGGGGATTACACTGAAGCTTTCTTT. It is translated as CASSIPWTGDYTEAFF.

The chain joins TRBV27 to TRBJ2-6; the D gene is possibly TRBD2 (6 bases). Trimming took off 10 bases at V and 14 bases at J, with 21 bases between the two ends. This CDR3 has 13 residues. Germline CDR1 is MNHEY and CDR2 is SMNVEV (reference sequence). CDR3 loop: CATTDGTGRILTF. As DNA, the CDR3 is TGTGCCACTACGGACGGGACTGGCAGGATCCTGACTTTC.

The chain has TRBV7-9 and TRBJ2-7, with 11 bases matching TRBD1. From germline, CDR1 is SEHNR and CDR2 FQNEAQ (reference sequence). The CDR3 extends over 15 amino acids. V was clipped by 4 bases and J by 2 bases; unmatched bases: 4. This chain's CDR3 is CASSSGTGGTYEQYF. The DNA of the CDR3 is TGTGCCAGCAGCTCAGGGACAGGGGGGACCTACGAGCAGTACTTC.

The rearrangement uses TRBV5-6 and TRBJ2-5, with D possibly being TRBD1 (5 bases). The ends were cut back, 5 bases at V and 2 bases at J, with 13 bases in the middle. The CDR3 sequence is 14 residues long. Germline V gives CDR1 SGHDT, CDR2 YYEEEE. CDR3 sequence: CASRPGDSQETQYF. The CDR3 DNA sequence: TGTGCCAGCAGACCAGGAGACAGTCAAGAGACCCAGTACTTC.

The chain links TRBV19 to TRBJ1-5; 10 bases agree with TRBD1. CDR3 length equals 17 residues. From germline, CDR1 is LNHDA and CDR2 SQIVND (reference sequence). The V segment lost 4 bases and the J segment 1 base; nucleotides outside the gene matches: 7. CDR3 sequence (DNA): TGTGCCAGTAGTACCACCCGGGACAGGGGCAGCAATCAGCCCCAGCATTTT. This gives the protein CASSTTRDRGSNQPQHF.

The DNA of the CDR3 is TGTGCCACGACAGGGGGAGTTAGCAATCAGCCCCAGCATTTT. It is translated as CATTGGVSNQPQHF. The chain combines TRBV19 with TRBJ1-5, with 9 bases aligning to TRBD1. The CDR3 has 14 amino acids. The V segment lost 10 bases and the J segment 0 bases; nucleotides outside the gene matches: 4. Germline CDR1 LNHDA, CDR2 SQIVND (reference sequence).

The chain is built from TRBV9 and TRBJ2-7; D is possibly TRBD1 (6 bases). The CDR3 has 15 amino acids. Germline V gives CDR1 SGDLS, CDR2 YYNGEE. V dropped 4 bases and J dropped 2 bases, with 16 bases sitting between them. The CDR3 loop reads CASSPTPGTTYEQYF. The CDR3 DNA reads TGTGCCAGCAGCCCTACCCCCGGGACAACCTACGAGCAGTACTTC.

The V call is TRBV27, the J call TRBJ2-7, with a weak D call TRBD2 (6 bases). The CDR3 has 16 amino acids. Germline CDR1 is MNHEY and CDR2 is SMNVEV (reference sequence). The V and J ends lost 4 bases and 7 bases respectively, with 23 bases between them. The CDR3 loop is CASSYKREAPLREQYF. The CDR3 DNA reads as TGTGCCAGCAGTTATAAGAGGGAGGCCCCCCTACGTGAGCAGTACTTC.

The chain is built from TRBV6-5 and TRBJ1-4, with D maybe TRBD1 (6 bases). Per the germline V gene, CDR1 is MNHEY and CDR2 is SVGAGI. The V end was cut by 0 bases, the J end by 8 bases, with 16 bases between. This CDR3 has 16 residues. The CDR3 region is CASSYSSSQGHEKLFF. The DNA for the CDR3 is TGTGCCAGCAGTTACTCGAGTTCCCAGGGACACGAAAAACTGTTTTTT.